One sample yielded the 21 T cell receptor beta chains listed below, sequenced in a study of blood T cell repertoires in COVID-19 (dated by TCRdb to the early 2020s). To prepare the library, the immunoSEQ multiplex PCR assay was applied. Here the immuneACCESS table is served through TCRdb, limited to in-frame sequences with V and J called. Missing clones are a known gap in these copies; in checked studies unresolved V genes cover under half, and the rest lacks a known reason. Counted in this sample were 72,000 or so clones; 80% to 90% of them appeared once. The ten largest make up approximately 5% of the sample. The material sequenced was peripheral blood. These TCRs come from a man aged 50-59 years with active COVID-19.

The chain links TRBV27 to TRBJ2-5; 7 nucleotides line up with TRBD1. The junction had 10 bases not matched to a gene; V was cut back by 5 bases and J by 4 bases. Germline CDR1 is MNHEY and CDR2 is SMNVEV (reference sequence). This CDR3 is built from 15 residues. The CDR3 DNA follows: TGTGCCAGCAGTCCTGGACAGGCCCCGGGAGAGACCCAGTACTTC. It translates to CASSPGQAPGETQYF.

This rearrangement joins TRBV6-5 to TRBJ2-7; tentatively, D is TRBD2 (6 bases). Per germline, CDR1 MNHEY and CDR2 SVGAGI. V lost 0 bases, J lost 3 bases, and 12 bases lay in between. The CDR3 contains 15 residues. The CDR3 region is CASSYSAGSNYEQYF. CDR3 bases: TGTGCCAGCAGTTACTCGGCGGGGTCGAACTACGAGCAGTACTTC.

This rearrangement joins TRBV7-3 to TRBJ1-1, with D possibly matching TRBD1 (6 bases). The CDR3 loop spans 15 amino acids. Germline V gene data show CDR1 as SGHTA and CDR2 as FQGTGA. Trimming cost V 2 bases and J 0 bases, with 10 bases left between them. The CDR3 here is CASSLSGALNTEAFF. The CDR3 nucleotides are TGTGCCAGCAGCTTATCAGGGGCCTTGAACACTGAAGCTTTCTTT.

The chain links TRBV10-3 to TRBJ1-2, with TRBD1 as a possible D gene (5 bases). The CDR3 runs 14 residues. Germline V gives CDR1 ENHRY, CDR2 SYGVKD. With 2 bases removed from V and 2 bases from J, the gap between germline ends came to 9 bases. CDR3 DNA sequence: TGTGCCATCAGTGAGAGGACAAGAAACTATGGCTACACCTTC. This sequence encodes CAISERTRNYGYTF.

The table lists this clone with a count of one. This likely comes from a read error, as the CDR3 has no conserved phenylalanine or tryptophan at its end. It is unclear where the CDR3 begins or ends on the DNA, so no DNA is shown, and the CDR3 is as TCRdb lists it. The V call is TRBV6-2 or TRBV6-3, the J call TRBJ1-2; the table's D gene call, TRBD1, was not cross checked with the DNA. The V gene's germline CDR1 is MNHEY and CDR2 SVGEGT. The CDR3 is 14 residues long, ends included. The CDR3 here is CASSYGQGSANIRV.

The genes are TRBV27 and TRBJ2-3, with 11 bases identical to TRBD2. CDR3 length: 16 residues. Germline CDR1 MNHEY, CDR2 SMNVEV (reference sequence). The V and J ends lost 0 bases and 2 bases, in that order; junction bases with no gene match: 1. CDR3 nucleotides: TGTGCCAGCAGTTTATCACTAGCGGGAGTCACAGATACGCAGTATTTT. It encodes CASSLSLAGVTDTQYF.

On this clone itself: At one end, the junction sequence differs from germline, possibly due to a read error. Other DNA variants within this sample encode the same CDR3. This sequence joins TRBV6-2 or TRBV6-3 and TRBJ1-5, with D uncertain. Germline V gene data show CDR1 as MNHEY and CDR2 as SVGEGT. The CDR3 contains 15 residues. In nucleotides, the CDR3 is TGTGCCAGTAGTTACCTACATCTTACAGATCAGCCCCAGCATTTT. Translation gives CASSYLHLTDQPQHF.

The rearrangement uses TRBV7-3 and TRBJ2-1; D might be TRBD2 (6 bases). The CDR3 sequence is 13 residues long. Trimming took off 3 bases at V and 8 bases at J, with 11 bases between the two ends. The germline V gene encodes CDR1 SGHTA and CDR2 FQGTGA. The CDR3 coding sequence is TGTGCCAGCAGCTTCGAGAGGGAGGATGAGCAGTTCTTC. This encodes CASSFEREDEQFF.

The gene calls are TRBV19 and TRBJ1-5, with 7 bases fitting TRBD1. Germline V gene data show CDR1 as LNHDA and CDR2 as SQIVND (reference sequence). There are 13 residues in the CDR3. Trimming took 4 bases from V and 9 from J; bases not matched to a gene: 6. CDR3 sequence reads: CASSKGQRLPQHF. The CDR3 coding sequence is TGTGCCAGTAGTAAGGGACAGCGCCTGCCCCAGCATTTT. Looking up the rest from reference TRBV19 and TRBJ1-5 gives the full variable domain: DGGITQSPKYLFRKEGQNVTLSCEQNLNHDAMYWYRQDPGQGLRLIYYSQIVNDFQKGDIAEGYSVSREKKESFPLTVTSAQKNPTAFYLCASSKGQRLPQHFGDGTRLSIL.

J is TRBJ1-1 and V is TRBV28, with TRBD1 matching over 9 bases. V was pared by 4 bases and J by 7 bases, with 19 bases of the junction left unmatched. The germline gives CDR1 MDHEN, CDR2 SYDVKM. The CDR3 is 18 amino acids. CDR3 nucleotide sequence: TGTGCCAGCAGTTCACCGTACAGGGGGCGCGTCGTCGGGAATGAAGCTTTCTTT. It specifies CASSSPYRGRVVGNEAFF.

The rearrangement links TRBV18 to TRBJ1-1; no clear D gene. Germline V gene sequence: CDR1 KGHSH, CDR2 LQKENI. Between the trimmed V and J ends, which lost 6 bases and 3 bases, there was a span of 11 bases. The length of the CDR3 is 13 residues. The CDR3 DNA reads as TGTGCCAGCTCGACAAGCAGTCACACTGAAGCTTTCTTT. This translates into CASSTSSHTEAFF.

V is TRBV11-2 and J is TRBJ2-2, with 9 nucleotides matching TRBD1. V lost 6 bases and J lost 3; bases outside the gene matches: 2. Per germline, CDR1 SGHAT and CDR2 FQNNGV. The length of the CDR3 is 14 residues. The CDR3 nucleotides read TGTGCCAGCAGGAGGACAGGGGACACCGGGGAGCTGTTTTTT. Its protein product is CASRRTGDTGELFF.

DNA for the CDR3: TGTGCCAGCAGTTCAGTCTTCGACTCCCAGACAGGGGGCAGTGAAAAACTGTTTTTT. Translation: CASSSVFDSQTGGSEKLFF. The J gene is TRBJ1-4, the V gene TRBV27; TRBD1 agrees at 10 bases. The V gene's germline CDR1 is MNHEY and CDR2 SMNVEV (reference sequence). V dropped 4 bases and J dropped 7; count of bases not matched to a gene: 18. The CDR3 sequence is 19 residues long.

The chain is built from TRBV4-3 and TRBJ1-1, with 8 bases lining up with TRBD1. V was pared by 0 bases and J by 4 bases, with 7 bases of the junction left unmatched. CDR1 and CDR2 (germline): LGHNA, YSLEER. The CDR3 has 16 residues. CDR3 in DNA: TGCGCCAGCAGCCAAGATCCGGGACAGGAGGCCACTGAAGCTTTCTTT. Protein sequence: CASSQDPGQEATEAFF.

J is TRBJ1-2 and V is TRBV10-3; D call uncertain. The CDR3 contains 17 residues. V dropped 3 bases and J dropped 1 base, with 18 bases sitting between them. Per the germline V gene, CDR1 is ENHRY and CDR2 is SYGVKD. The CDR3 is CAISEPVKRASNYGYTF. CDR3 in DNA: TGTGCCATCAGTGAACCTGTAAAGAGGGCCAGTAACTATGGCTACACCTTC.

The chain couples TRBV7-3 to TRBJ1-1; D ambiguous. This CDR3 contains 13 residues. Per the germline V gene, CDR1 is SGHTA and CDR2 is FQGTGA. Deletions cut 5 bases from V and 1 base from J, with 8 bases between. The CDR3 is CASSPHGNTEAFF. The CDR3 region has the DNA TGTGCCAGCAGCCCGCACGGGAACACTGAAGCTTTCTTT.

This chain links TRBV5-4 with TRBJ2-7; D is perhaps TRBD1 (5 bases). Germline CDR1 reads SGHNT; CDR2 reads YYREEE (reference sequence). The CDR3 spans 14 residues. V lost 3 bases and J 3 bases, leaving 13 bases between the germline ends. CDR3 nucleotide sequence: TGTGCCAGCAGCTCCACCAGGGTTCGCTACGAGCAGTACTTC. Protein sequence: CASSSTRVRYEQYF.

The chain combines TRBV7-2 with TRBJ1-2; possible D gene TRBD1, 6 bases. This CDR3 comprises 16 residues. V lost 3 bases, J lost 1 base, and 15 bases lay in between. Germline V gives CDR1 SGHTA, CDR2 FQGNSA. The chain's CDR3 is CASSFVTGHRNYGYTF. The CDR3 DNA reads as TGTGCCAGCAGCTTTGTGACAGGCCACCGTAACTATGGCTACACCTTC.

This chain connects TRBV4-3 to TRBJ2-3; D is uncertain. Trimming took off 0 bases at V and 3 bases at J, with 10 bases between the two ends. The CDR3 spans 15 residues. Germline V gene lookup returns CDR1 LGHNA and CDR2 YSLEER. The CDR3 here is CASSQDLVETDTQYF. Written as DNA, the CDR3 is TGCGCCAGCAGCCAAGATCTTGTGGAGACAGATACGCAGTATTTT.

This chain joins TRBV19 and TRBJ1-1, with 7 bases matching TRBD1. V was pared by 5 bases and J by 5 bases, with 11 bases of the junction left unmatched. Germline CDR1 reads LNHDA; CDR2 reads SQIVND (reference sequence). The CDR3 is 15 residues long. The CDR3 bases are TGTGCCAGTAGTCTCGTACAGGGGCGATTAACTGAAGCTTTCTTT. Amino acid sequence: CASSLVQGRLTEAFF.

The chain joins TRBV7-2 to TRBJ1-4, with 7 bases that match TRBD1. Germline-derived CDR1 and CDR2 are SGHTA and FQGNSA. The V segment lost 0 bases and the J segment 4 bases; nucleotides outside the gene matches: 2. The CDR3 has 15 amino acids. In DNA form, the CDR3 reads TGTGCCAGCAGCTTAGCCGGGACAGTTAATGAAAAACTGTTTTTT. Amino acids: CASSLAGTVNEKLFF.